The present entry profiles one T cell receptor beta chain with its context. Clones were sequenced by immunoSEQ multiplex PCR, and TCRdb holds only the in-frame ones, with some missing. The table has approximately 660,000 clones, more than 75% seen once. Germline V gene lookup returns CDR1 MGHRA and CDR2 YSYEKL. The V and J ends lost 3 bases and 0 bases respectively, with 11 bases between them. The CDR3 covers 16 residues. This entry comes from a study of shared T cell receptors in the human thymus. A further study also used this sample, focusing on human thymus T cells. That study reports: Thymic material originated from resections removed in the course of corrective heart surgery.

Material: thymocytes. The rearrangement uses TRBV4-1 and TRBJ2-2, with D perhaps matching TRBD1 (5 bases). The clonotype was recovered from a boy under two years old with a congenital heart defect. The CDR3 protein is CASSHYGQPNTGELFF. The DNA for the CDR3 is TGCGCCAGCAGCCATTACGGACAACCGAACACCGGGGAGCTGTTTTTT.